One sample yielded the 31 T cell receptor beta chains listed below, sequenced in a study of tumor-infiltrating lymphocytes in oesophageal squamous cell carcinoma. Each CDR3 protein gets one entry after TCRdb re-called the PCR reads with MiXCR. The data contain tens of thousands of distinct CDR3 sequences, around 37% of them singletons. Sequencing input: esophageal tumor tissue. All receptors come from a female donor with esophageal squamous cell carcinoma.

This clonotype showed up many times. The chain is built from TRBV11-2 and TRBJ2-7; TRBD2 matches at 13 bases. The CDR3 runs 17 residues. CDR1 is SGHAT, CDR2 FQNNGV, per germline. V dropped 5 bases and J dropped 0; count of bases not matched to a gene: 7. The CDR3 region is CASSHGGTSGISYEQYF. CDR3 DNA sequence: TGTGCCAGCAGCCATGGCGGGACTAGCGGGATCTCCTACGAGCAGTACTTC.

This clonotype turned up a few times. A much larger clone is a single base away; this may be a read error. The J gene is TRBJ2-7, the V gene TRBV6-1; 8 nucleotides align to TRBD1. The last part of the DNA fits TRBJ2-1 better; the J call may be wrong. The germline V gene encodes CDR1 MNHNS and CDR2 SASEGT. This CDR3 is built from 15 residues. As DNA, the CDR3 is TGTGCCAGCAGTCAAGCAGGGGGCGCTTCCAACGAGCAGTTCTTC. As protein: CASSQAGGASNEQFF.

This clonotype occurred many times. V gene TRBV28 combines with J gene TRBJ2-7, with 14 bases lining up with TRBD2. Germline V CDR1 and CDR2: MDHEN, SYDVKM. The CDR3 runs to 19 residues. V trimming: 3 bases; J trimming: 2 bases; junction bases outside the gene matches: 12. The CDR3 protein is CASSFEIPGLAGETYEQYF. CDR3 in DNA: TGTGCCAGCAGTTTTGAGATACCGGGACTAGCGGGAGAGACCTACGAGCAGTACTTC. Full variable domain (outside the CDR3, taken from reference TRBV28 and TRBJ2-7): DVKVTQSSRYLVKRTGEKVFLECVQDMDHENMFWYRQDPGLGLRLIYFSYDVKMKEKGDIPEGYSVSREKKERFSLILESASTNQTSMYLCASSFEIPGLAGETYEQYFGPGTRLTVT.

The CDR3 nucleotides are TGTGCCAGCAGTTCCGGACAGGGGAATCCCTACGAGCAGTACTTC. This translates into CASSSGQGNPYEQYF. The chain carries TRBV27 and TRBJ2-7; 9 bases align to TRBD1. The J segment lost 2 bases and the V segment lost 4 bases, leaving 6 bases of the junction unmatched. The V gene's germline CDR1 is MNHEY and CDR2 SMNVEV (reference sequence). CDR3 length: 15 residues.

The chain couples TRBV12-3 or TRBV12-4 to TRBJ1-1, with D unresolved. The CDR3 has 14 amino acids. V was shortened by 5 bases and J by 1 base, with 11 bases between the two germline ends. CDR3 coding DNA: TGTGCCAGCAGTGGGAGGACGGCGAACACTGAAGCTTTCTTT. This translates into CASSGRTANTEAFF.

This clonotype was seen at least ten times. The chain has TRBV5-1 and TRBJ2-2; possibly TRBD1 or TRBD2 for D (5 bases each). Looked up from germline, CDR1 is SGHRS and CDR2 is YFSETQ. CDR3 length equals 13 residues. Trimming left V 4 bases short and J 8 bases short, with 12 bases between. This chain's CDR3 is CASSRGDLGELFF. The CDR3, as DNA: TGCGCCAGCAGCCGGGGCGATCTAGGGGAGCTGTTTTTT.

This rearrangement joins TRBV7-2 to TRBJ2-2; 7 positions match TRBD1. V was pared by 2 bases and J by 6 bases, with 6 bases of the junction left unmatched. In germline, CDR1 is SGHTA, CDR2 FQGNSA. This CDR3 comprises 15 residues. The chain's CDR3 is CASSLPGQMAGELFF. CDR3 DNA sequence: TGTGCCAGCAGCTTACCGGGACAGATGGCCGGGGAGCTGTTTTTT.

The chain carries TRBV28 and TRBJ2-1; no clear D gene. Trimming took 6 bases from V and 10 from J, leaving 10 bases between them. Germline V lookup: CDR1 MDHEN, CDR2 SYDVKM. This CDR3 has 11 residues. The CDR3 protein is CASSERYEQFF. The CDR3 DNA reads as TGTGCCAGCAGCGAACGGTACGAGCAGTTCTTC.

Ten or more counts support this clonotype. This chain uses TRBV10-2 with TRBJ2-5, with D perhaps TRBD2 (6 bases). The V gene lost 6 bases and the J gene lost 6 bases, with 14 bases spanning the gap. From germline, CDR1 is WSHSY and CDR2 SAAADI. The CDR3 covers 13 residues. CDR3 sequence reads: CASREGVLQTQYF. The CDR3 DNA sequence: TGCGCCAGCAGGGAGGGAGTGTTACAGACCCAGTACTTC.

The chain recombines TRBV11-2 with TRBJ2-7; D might be TRBD2 (5 bases). The tail of the sequence fits TRBJ2-1 better, so the J call may be wrong. This CDR3 comprises 15 residues. CDR1 is SGHAT, CDR2 FQNNGV, per germline. CDR3 coding DNA: TGTGCCAGCAGCTTAGATGTGGCGGGCTACAATGAGCAGTTCTTC. Translated, it gives CASSLDVAGYNEQFF.

This clonotype is deemed medium-sized (0.01 to 0.1%). The chain recombines TRBV7-3 with TRBJ2-1; TRBD2 is a possible D gene (5 bases). The CDR3 is made up of 13 amino acids. Between the trimmed V and J ends, which lost 3 bases and 4 bases, there was a span of 7 bases. Germline loops: CDR1 SGHTA, CDR2 FQGTGA. The CDR3 is CASSLTKYNEQFF. The CDR3 bases are TGTGCCAGCAGCTTGACTAAGTACAATGAGCAGTTCTTC.

This clonotype was counted ten times or more. The chain combines TRBV7-3 with TRBJ2-6; 7 bases align to TRBD1. The V gene end was trimmed by 5 bases and the J gene end by 4 bases; junction bases not matched to a gene: 5. From germline, CDR1 is SGHTA and CDR2 FQGTGA. CDR3 size: 15 residues. The CDR3 reads CASSPQGVGANVLTF. DNA of the CDR3: TGTGCCAGCAGCCCGCAGGGGGTAGGGGCCAACGTCCTGACTTTC.

This chain uses TRBV6-6 with TRBJ2-5, with TRBD2 identical over 10 bases. The junction had 12 bases not matched to a gene; V was cut back by 6 bases and J by 11 bases. The V gene's germline CDR1 is MNHNY and CDR2 SVGAGI (reference sequence). The CDR3 runs to 14 residues. The CDR3 region has the DNA TGTGCCAGCAGGCTAGCGGGAGTAGGGAGTGAGCAGTACTTC. Residues: CASRLAGVGSEQYF.

This clonotype was picked up many times. This chain links TRBV27 with TRBJ2-4; maybe TRBD1 (7 bases). V gave up 6 bases and J gave up 7 bases, with 22 bases separating them. The CDR3 contains 16 residues. CDR1 is MNHEY and CDR2 is SMNVEV in the germline V gene (reference sequence). CDR3 nucleotides: TGTGCCAGCAGCCGAACTCAGACAGGGAGGAAGAACATTCAGTACTTC. Translation: CASSRTQTGRKNIQYF.

The table lists this clonotype with a few counts. Since no conserved phenylalanine or tryptophan closes the CDR3, a read error is the likely cause. It is unclear where the CDR3 begins or ends on the DNA, so no DNA is shown, and the CDR3 is as TCRdb lists it. This chain uses TRBV7-8 with TRBJ2-1; the D call of TRBD1 is as the table states it, not checked on the DNA. CDR1 and CDR2 from the germline V gene are SGHVS and FQNEAQ. Counting both end residues, the CDR3 totals 16 amino acids. The CDR3 loop reads CASSSTGQYSPLHFGN.

This chain connects TRBV6-2 or TRBV6-3 to TRBJ2-4; a weak D match, TRBD1 (6 bases). Germline V gene sequence: CDR1 MNHEY, CDR2 SVGEGT. The V end was cut by 0 bases, the J end by 13 bases, with 19 bases between. The CDR3 contains 15 residues. The CDR3 reads CASSYSRTGSKEQYF. CDR3 nucleotide sequence: TGTGCCAGCAGTTACTCCCGAACAGGGTCAAAAGAGCAGTACTTC.

In regard to this clonotype: This sequence may be a read error, since a much larger clone differs from it by one base. This chain uses TRBV27 with TRBJ2-7; 14 nucleotides line up with TRBD2. Trimming took 5 bases from V and 7 from J; bases not matched to a gene: 4. Germline values: CDR1 MNHEY, CDR2 SMNVEV (reference sequence). This CDR3 has 14 amino acids. The CDR3 loop reads CASSRTSGRREQYF. The CDR3 DNA sequence: TGTGCCAGCAGTAGGACTAGCGGGAGGAGAGAGCAGTACTTC.

V and J are TRBV7-3 and TRBJ2-1; 7 bases are a match to TRBD2. CDR1 SGHTA and CDR2 FQGTGA come from the germline V gene. The trim removed 5 bases at V and 2 bases at J, leaving 6 bases unmatched. This CDR3 has 15 amino acids. CDR3: CASSPSGDTYNEQFF. CDR3 in DNA: TGTGCCAGCAGCCCCAGCGGGGATACCTACAATGAGCAGTTCTTC.

The chain is built from TRBV29-1 and TRBJ1-1; D possibly corresponds to TRBD1 (6 bases). The CDR3 is made up of 16 amino acids. V gave up 6 bases and J gave up 7 bases, with 27 bases separating them. From germline, CDR1 is SQVTM and CDR2 ANQGSEA. The CDR3 nucleotides are TGCAGCGTCCGAGGGGGTTTACCGGGACGGCCAGATGAAGCTTTCTTT. Translation gives CSVRGGLPGRPDEAFF.

The table lists this clonotype with a few counts. The rearrangement links TRBV4-1 to TRBJ2-5, with D maybe TRBD2 (6 bases). Germline V lookup: CDR1 MGHRA, CDR2 YSYEKL. The CDR3 loop spans 15 amino acids. Between the trimmed V and J ends, which lost 4 bases and 5 bases, there was a span of 17 bases. The CDR3 sequence is CASSPGDDPRETQYF. The CDR3 DNA reads as TGCGCCAGCAGCCCGGGAGATGACCCCCGTGAGACCCAGTACTTC.

For this clonotype: The conserved phenylalanine or tryptophan is not found at the CDR3 terminus, so this likely reflects a read error. The DNA is left out, because the CDR3 cannot be placed on it with certainty; the CDR3 is given as TCRdb lists it. This sequence joins TRBV7-6 and TRBJ2-1; TRBD1, as called in the table, went unchecked against the DNA. The germline V gene has CDR1 SGHVS and CDR2 FNYEAQ. 18 amino acids form the CDR3, both terminal residues included. CDR3 region: CASSLDGQGALNGYTFGS.

As for this clonotype: It may be a read error: a sequence one base away is much more abundant. V is TRBV7-4 and J is TRBJ2-7; tentatively, D is TRBD1 (8 bases). Looked up from germline, CDR1 is SGHVT and CDR2 is SQSDAQ. The CDR3 runs to 14 residues. The CDR3 loop reads CASSFGQGGEKLYF. CDR3 in DNA: TGTGCCAGCAGCTTTGGACAGGGAGGGGAAAAACTGTATTTT.

The chain carries TRBV7-8 and TRBJ2-6; D gene unclear. The J call may be mistaken, given a closer DNA end match to TRBJ2-7. Germline assignment: CDR1 SGHVS and CDR2 FQNEAQ. The CDR3 runs to 14 residues. CDR3 in DNA: TGTGCCAGCAGCCCCATGGAAGGGCTGAACGAGCAGTACTTC. This translates into CASSPMEGLNEQYF.

The chain couples TRBV4-2 to TRBJ2-1, with unresolved D. V dropped 0 bases and J dropped 10 bases, with 10 bases sitting between them. There are 13 residues in the CDR3. CDR1 is LGHNA and CDR2 is YNFKEQ in the germline V gene. CDR3 in amino acids: CASSQDRFREQFF. The CDR3 region has the DNA TGTGCCAGCAGCCAAGATCGGTTTAGAGAGCAGTTCTTC.

This sequence joins TRBV12-3 or TRBV12-4 and TRBJ1-3; 8 bases align to TRBD1. The ends lost 8 bases at V and 3 bases at J; junction bases unmatched: 6. The CDR3 loop spans 14 amino acids. This CDR3 reads CASGPRGHGNTIYF. The CDR3 coding sequence is TGTGCCAGCGGCCCCAGGGGGCATGGAAACACCATATATTTT.

The rearrangement joins TRBV28 to TRBJ2-1, with 8 positions matching TRBD1. The DNA end is more similar to TRBJ2-5, so the J call may be wrong. In germline, CDR1 is MDHEN, CDR2 SYDVKM. The CDR3 is 13 amino acids. This CDR3 is CATLLRDRETQYF. CDR3 bases: TGTGCCACCCTCCTCCGGGACAGGGAGACCCAGTACTTC.

At least ten counts were recorded for this clonotype. The conserved closing phenylalanine or tryptophan is absent in this CDR3, likely reflecting a read error. The DNA is omitted, as the CDR3 cannot be located on it reliably, and the CDR3 follows TCRdb's listing. The chain links TRBV7-6 to TRBJ2-7; the DNA was not compared with TRBD1, the D call given in the table. Germline values: CDR1 SGHVS, CDR2 FNYEAQ. The CDR3 contains 14 residues when both ends are counted. Here the CDR3 reads CASSRDNYGYTFGS.

The chain links TRBV7-6 to TRBJ2-7; 10 nucleotides line up with TRBD2. The J call is doubtful: the DNA matches TRBJ2-1 better. The germline V gene encodes CDR1 SGHVS and CDR2 FNYEAQ. CDR3 length: 17 residues. The CDR3 region has the DNA TGTGCCAGCAGCTTAGTATTCCTAGCGGGAGCCCCGGGTGAGCAGTTCTTC. This encodes CASSLVFLAGAPGEQFF.

In its sample, this clonotype was seen a few times. The V call is TRBV5-1, the J call TRBJ2-7, with 7 bases fitting TRBD2. The CDR3 runs 15 residues. CDR1 SGHRS and CDR2 YFSETQ come from the germline V gene. Trimming removed 7 bases from V and 0 bases from J; junction bases left unmatched: 10. The CDR3 sequence is CASHPGGSSSYEQYF. The CDR3, as DNA: TGCGCCAGCCACCCGGGAGGTAGTAGCTCCTACGAGCAGTACTTC.

The chain links TRBV7-8 to TRBJ2-1; D uncertain. Trimming removed 7 bases at V and 6 bases at J, with 10 bases between. Germline V gives CDR1 SGHVS, CDR2 FQNEAQ. This CDR3 is 12 amino acids long. The CDR3 protein is CASTFPPNEQFF. As DNA, the CDR3 is TGTGCCAGCACCTTTCCCCCCAATGAGCAGTTCTTC. The full variable domain, its missing parts supplied by reference TRBV7-8 and TRBJ2-1, is GAGVSQSPRYKVAKRGQDVALRCDPISGHVSLFWYQQALGQGPEFLTYFQNEAQLDKSGLPSDRFFAERPEGSVSTLKIQRTQQEDSAVYLCASTFPPNEQFFGPGTRLTVL.

Judged by abundance, this clonotype is medium-sized. The chain combines TRBV7-9 with TRBJ2-3; D tentatively reads TRBD1 or TRBD2 (5 bases each). With 5 bases removed from V and 5 bases from J, the gap between germline ends came to 17 bases. The V gene's germline CDR1 is SEHNR and CDR2 FQNEAQ (reference sequence). This CDR3 spans 15 amino acids. CDR3 protein: CASSPRDPHEDTQYF. CDR3 coding DNA: TGTGCCAGCAGCCCAAGGGACCCGCACGAAGATACGCAGTATTTT.